Reported below is one T cell receptor beta chain. Its antigen is unknown. This specimen belongs to a study of post-analysis software for immune sequencing data. In the study overall: There were relapsing-remitting, secondary progressive and progressive-relapsing multiple sclerosis among the disease courses included. Study conclusions and caveats: Samples from one preparation batch, clustered by F measure, grouped strongly together. Controls showed significantly higher normalized Chao1 diversity than did multiple sclerosis patients. Patients used about five TRBV segments, including TRBV5-6, TRBV5-1 and TRBV20-1, more often than controls.

Trimming left V 0 bases short and J 2 bases short, with 7 bases between. The CDR3 extends over 15 amino acids. Germline V gives CDR1 MRHNA, CDR2 SNTAGT. Unique-molecular-identifier-tagged TCR beta cDNA libraries were used. Approximately 550,000 cDNA molecules came from around 1 to 10 million T cells. In TCRdb, the PCR reads were re-called with MiXCR into one record per CDR3 protein. The data contain about 810,000 distinct CDR3 sequences, approximately 50% of them singletons. Sequenced material: blood. The sequence came from a girl aged 10-17 years with multiple sclerosis. V usage is TRBV6-4 and J usage is TRBJ2-2; the D is unclear. CDR3 sequence: CASSDSAENTGELFF. CDR3 coding DNA: TGTGCCAGCAGTGACTCGGCAGAAAACACCGGGGAGCTGTTTTTT.